Presented here are 22 T cell receptor beta chains from one specimen sequenced in a study of blood T cell repertoires in COVID-19. Assay used: immunoSEQ multiplex PCR; TCRdb lists only in-frame clones, some missing. The sample records around 180,000 clones, roughly nine tenths being singletons. The source material was PBMCs or T cells enriched from blood (not recorded which). These receptors all stem from a woman in her forties with acute COVID-19.

This clone was counted a few times. J is TRBJ2-1 and V is TRBV6-5, with 11 bases identical to TRBD2. The germline V gene has CDR1 MNHEY and CDR2 SVGAGI. The CDR3 spans 16 residues. V was clipped by 2 bases and J by 8 bases; unmatched bases: 8. The CDR3: CASSYATSGSSDEQFF. The CDR3 coding sequence is TGTGCCAGCAGTTACGCAACTAGCGGGAGTTCGGATGAGCAGTTCTTC.

This chain connects TRBV7-8 to TRBJ1-1; maybe TRBD1 (5 bases). Trimming left V 2 bases short and J 3 bases short, with 10 bases between. The CDR3 has 14 residues. The V gene's germline CDR1 is SGHVS and CDR2 FQNEAQ. The CDR3 DNA follows: TGTGCCAGCAGCTTAAGGGGCGCGTACACTGAAGCTTTCTTT. Translated: CASSLRGAYTEAFF.

This clone was observed a few times. CDR3 in DNA: TGTGCCAGCAGTTTATTTCAGGGGAAAAGACCTCAGCCCCAGCATTTT. Encoded protein: CASSLFQGKRPQPQHF. The chain uses TRBV28 and TRBJ1-5; D might be TRBD1 (6 bases). The CDR3 runs to 16 residues. V lost 1 base and J lost 6, with 16 bases in between. Germline values: CDR1 MDHEN, CDR2 SYDVKM.

The genes are TRBV5-1 and TRBJ1-3; no firm D call. CDR3 length: 16 residues. The V gene lost 0 bases and the J gene lost 7 bases, with 17 bases spanning the gap. Germline V gives CDR1 SGHRS, CDR2 YFSETQ. As DNA, the CDR3 is TGCGCCAGCAGCTTGGTATCCGGAACCGGAGTGAACACCATATATTTT. Protein: CASSLVSGTGVNTIYF.

The rearrangement links TRBV30 to TRBJ2-1, with no clear D. The CDR3 extends over 14 amino acids. V lost 5 bases, J lost 0 bases, and 11 bases lay in between. Per germline, CDR1 GTSNPN and CDR2 SVGIG (reference sequence). The CDR3 DNA sequence: TGTGCCTGGGCCCCCGGAGACTCCTACAATGAGCAGTTCTTC. It yields the protein CAWAPGDSYNEQFF.

The chain links TRBV3-1 (or the pseudogene TRBV3-2) to TRBJ2-1, with TRBD2 matching over 10 bases. Germline trimming cut 1 base from V and 10 bases from J; bases unmatched to any gene: 7. The germline CDR1 and CDR2 sequences are LGHDT and YNNKEL (reference sequence). This CDR3 has 15 residues. The DNA for the CDR3 is TGTGCCAGCAGCCAAGGGCTAGCGGGAGTGGGAGAGCAGTTCTTC. Translating it yields CASSQGLAGVGEQFF.

The chain uses TRBV9 and TRBJ1-6, with 8 positions matching TRBD1. CDR1 SGDLS and CDR2 YYNGEE come from the germline V gene. J lost 0 bases, V lost 1 base, and 6 bases had no gene match. The length of the CDR3 is 18 residues. The CDR3 DNA reads TGTGCCAGCAGCGTAAGCGGGGACAGGAGCTCCTATAATTCACCCCTCCACTTT. It is translated as CASSVSGDRSSYNSPLHF.

The chain uses TRBV4-1 and TRBJ2-7; perhaps TRBD2 as D (5 bases). Germline CDR1 MGHRA, CDR2 YSYEKL. The V end lost 0 bases, the J end lost 2 bases, and 14 bases lay between the germline ends. The CDR3 is 16 residues long. CDR3 sequence reads: CASSQERGNSAYEQYF. In DNA, the CDR3 is TGCGCCAGCAGCCAAGAACGAGGGAACAGCGCCTACGAGCAGTACTTC.

The chain carries TRBV27 and TRBJ1-2; 7 bases match TRBD1. V lost 7 bases, J lost 4 bases, and 15 bases stayed unmatched. The CDR3 runs to 16 residues. Germline V gene lookup returns CDR1 MNHEY and CDR2 SMNVEV (reference sequence). The CDR3 region is CASNLRPGTDFYGYTF. The DNA of the CDR3 is TGTGCCAGCAACCTCCGCCCCGGGACAGACTTCTATGGCTACACCTTC.

This rearrangement joins TRBV6-5 to TRBJ1-6, with TRBD1 matching over 9 bases. The germline V gene has CDR1 MNHEY and CDR2 SVGAGI. The V segment lost 5 bases and the J segment 11 bases; nucleotides outside the gene matches: 4. The CDR3 totals 13 residues. The DNA of the CDR3 is TGTGCCAGCAGTCCGGGACAGGGCGCACCCCTCCACTTT. This gives the protein CASSPGQGAPLHF.

The chain has TRBV4-3 and TRBJ2-1, with 8 bases aligning to TRBD2. The CDR3 spans 14 residues. V lost 4 bases and J lost 10; bases outside the gene matches: 9. Germline CDR1 is LGHNA and CDR2 is YSLEER. The chain's CDR3 is CASSLFAGGSEQFF. CDR3 sequence (DNA): TGCGCCAGCAGCCTTTTTGCGGGGGGATCCGAGCAGTTCTTC.

The V gene is TRBV5-1, the J gene TRBJ1-1; D remains ambiguous. Trimming pared 5 bases from V and 4 bases from J, leaving 15 bases between. The CDR3 loop spans 14 amino acids. The V gene's germline CDR1 is SGHRS and CDR2 YFSETQ. Here the CDR3 DNA reads TGCGCCAGCAGTTATTGGGCGGGAGGCACTGAAGCTTTCTTT. As protein: CASSYWAGGTEAFF.

The chain recombines TRBV7-2 with TRBJ2-7, with 10 bases aligning to TRBD2. V lost 5 bases to trimming and J lost 4 bases; unmatched junction nucleotides: 17. Germline V CDR1 and CDR2: SGHTA, FQGNSA. The CDR3 totals 18 residues. The CDR3, as DNA: TGTGCCAGCAGCCGTGCCAGGACTAGCGGAAGTAGTGAATACGAGCAGTACTTC. It codes for CASSRARTSGSSEYEQYF.

The J gene is TRBJ2-3, the V gene TRBV19; D may be TRBD1 (6 bases). Trimming stripped 5 bases from V and 1 base from J, with 13 bases between. Germline CDR1 reads LNHDA; CDR2 reads SQIVND (reference sequence). CDR3 length equals 15 residues. Written as DNA, the CDR3 is TGTGCCAGTAGTCTGACAGGAGCGGGCACAGATACGCAGTATTTT. Its protein product is CASSLTGAGTDTQYF.

The chain carries TRBV19 and TRBJ1-1; TRBD1 agrees at 7 bases. The CDR3 is made up of 16 amino acids. Trimming cost V 3 bases and J 3 bases; bases outside gene matches: 10. Germline CDR1 reads LNHDA; CDR2 reads SQIVND (reference sequence). The CDR3 is CASSMTTTGLDTEAFF. CDR3 sequence (DNA): TGTGCCAGTAGTATGACAACGACAGGGTTGGACACTGAAGCTTTCTTT.

The V and J genes are TRBV11-2 and TRBJ1-4, with 7 bases aligning to TRBD1. The junction had 4 bases not matched to a gene; V was cut back by 0 bases and J by 6 bases. This CDR3 contains 15 residues. CDR1 and CDR2 (germline): SGHAT, FQNNGV. For the CDR3, the DNA is TGTGCCAGCAGCTTAGAGGGCAGGGGGTATGAAAAACTGTTTTTT. Protein: CASSLEGRGYEKLFF.

This clone appeared a single time. This chain links TRBV5-4 with TRBJ2-2; TRBD1 agrees at 11 bases. CDR1 and CDR2 (germline): SGHNT, YYREEE (reference sequence). The length of the CDR3 is 15 residues. Germline trimming cut 4 bases from V and 5 bases from J; bases unmatched to any gene: 4. CDR3 nucleotide sequence: TGTGCCAGCAGCCGCGGACAGGGGGCGACCGGGGAGCTGTTTTTT. This encodes CASSRGQGATGELFF. Full variable domain (outside the CDR3, taken from reference TRBV5-4 and TRBJ2-2): ETGVTQSPTHLIKTRGQQVTLRCSSQSGHNTVSWYQQALGQGPQFIFQYYREEENGRGNFPPRFSGLQFPNYSSELNVNALELDDSALYLCASSRGQGATGELFFGEGSRLTVL.

This clone is a singleton in its sample. The chain joins TRBV7-8 to TRBJ2-2, with 15 nucleotides matching TRBD2. This CDR3 has 18 residues. CDR1 is SGHVS and CDR2 is FQNEAQ in the germline V gene. The V gene end was trimmed by 5 bases and the J gene end by 5 bases; junction bases not matched to a gene: 9. The CDR3 reads CASSTGLAGGPRTGELFF. CDR3 DNA sequence: TGTGCCAGCAGCACCGGACTAGCGGGGGGGCCTCGGACCGGGGAGCTGTTTTTT.

The CDR3 nucleotides read TGCAGCTACTCTATGGGCGGGCGAAAGGCAGATACGCAGTATTTT. This translates into CSYSMGGRKADTQYF. J is TRBJ2-3 and V is TRBV29-1; D perhaps matches TRBD2 (5 bases). The CDR3 is made up of 15 amino acids. Germline CDR1 SQVTM, CDR2 ANQGSEA. The V end lost 8 bases, the J end lost 4 bases, and 22 bases lay between the germline ends.

The chain recombines TRBV6-2 or TRBV6-3 with TRBJ2-3, with TRBD2 matching over 11 bases. Germline assignment: CDR1 MNHEY and CDR2 SVGEGT. The CDR3 sequence is 16 residues long. J lost 2 bases, V lost 4 bases, and 5 bases had no gene match. The CDR3 DNA reads as TGTGCCAGCAGTTCGGGACTAGCGGAGAACACAGATACGCAGTATTTT. This sequence encodes CASSSGLAENTDTQYF.

This chain connects TRBV6-6 to TRBJ2-5; 11 positions match TRBD1. Germline lookup yields CDR1 MNHNY and CDR2 SVGAGI (reference sequence). V shed 5 bases, J shed 4 bases, and the junction held 9 bases outside the gene matches. The CDR3 consists of 16 residues. In nucleotides, the CDR3 is TGTGCCAGCAGTCGAAGGACAGGGGGCCCCCGAGAGACCCAGTACTTC. It specifies CASSRRTGGPRETQYF.

CDR3 sequence (DNA): TGTGCCAGCAGCTCGGGTCCGCGGGCCAGCTTCCAAGAGACCCAGTACTTC. Amino acids: CASSSGPRASFQETQYF. The chain links TRBV7-9 to TRBJ2-5; TRBD2 might be the D (5 bases). This CDR3 region has 17 residues. Germline-derived CDR1 and CDR2 are SEHNR and FQNEAQ (reference sequence). The germline V and J ends were trimmed by 4 bases and 1 base, with 19 bases remaining between them.